The rows below give T cell receptor beta chains drawn from one sample of a study of blood T cells in healthy people across ages. TCRdb re-analysed the 5' RACE reads in MiXCR, keeping a single row per CDR3 protein. Of about 780,000 distinct CDR3 sequences in the sample, roughly 24% were seen once. These data also featured in a second study, about T cells of mothers and their children.

What was sequenced was blood. These receptors came from a boy aged 10-17 years in good health. CDR3s include the opening cysteine and the closing phenylalanine or tryptophan. The D gene is left open where the match is weak. Clone size is stated in some rows and not others, as once, few, many or a class when expanded.

DNA: TGTGCCATCAGTGGCCAGGGGCAGCCCCAGCATTTT; CDR3: CAISGQGQPQHF; V: TRBV10-3; size: -; D: -; J: TRBJ1-5
DNA: TGCGCCAGCAGCTTGGGGGGAGAGGGCTACACCTTC; CDR3: CASSLGGEGYTF; V: TRBV5-1; size: -; D: -; J: TRBJ1-2
DNA: TGTGCCACCAGTGATTGGGGAGACACTGAAGCTTTCTTT; CDR3: CATSDWGDTEAFF; V: TRBV24-1; size: many; D: -; J: TRBJ1-1
DNA: TGCGCCAGCAGCTTAGTCGATCCTGCTAATTCACCCCTCCACTTT; CDR3: CASSLVDPANSPLHF; V: TRBV5-1; size: -; D: -; J: TRBJ1-6
DNA: TGTGCCAGCAGTGAACCAGGGAAATGGTACGAGCAGTACTTC; CDR3: CASSEPGKWYEQYF; V: TRBV25-1; size: -; D: -; J: TRBJ2-7
DNA: TGTGCCAGCTCACCAGACTACCTTTACGAGCAGTACTTC; CDR3: CASSPDYLYEQYF; V: TRBV18; size: -; D: -; J: TRBJ2-7
DNA: TGTGCCAGCCACAGGGGAGGCACTGAAGCTTTCTTT; CDR3: CASHRGGTEAFF; V: TRBV28; size: -; D: TRBD1; J: TRBJ1-1
DNA: TGCAGTGCTCTGGGACAGGTAATCTCCTACGAGCAGTACTTC; CDR3: CSALGQVISYEQYF; V: TRBV20-1; size: many; D: TRBD1; J: TRBJ2-7
DNA: TGTGCCAGCAGTTTAGAGCATCGGGGGCCTCGCGGAGAGACCCAGTACTTC; CDR3: CASSLEHRGPRGETQYF; V: TRBV12-3/TRBV12-4; size: few; D: -; J: TRBJ2-5
DNA: TGCAGTGCTGGGACAGGGAGGGAGACCCAGTACTTC; CDR3: CSAGTGRETQYF; V: TRBV20-1; size: -; D: TRBD1; J: TRBJ2-5